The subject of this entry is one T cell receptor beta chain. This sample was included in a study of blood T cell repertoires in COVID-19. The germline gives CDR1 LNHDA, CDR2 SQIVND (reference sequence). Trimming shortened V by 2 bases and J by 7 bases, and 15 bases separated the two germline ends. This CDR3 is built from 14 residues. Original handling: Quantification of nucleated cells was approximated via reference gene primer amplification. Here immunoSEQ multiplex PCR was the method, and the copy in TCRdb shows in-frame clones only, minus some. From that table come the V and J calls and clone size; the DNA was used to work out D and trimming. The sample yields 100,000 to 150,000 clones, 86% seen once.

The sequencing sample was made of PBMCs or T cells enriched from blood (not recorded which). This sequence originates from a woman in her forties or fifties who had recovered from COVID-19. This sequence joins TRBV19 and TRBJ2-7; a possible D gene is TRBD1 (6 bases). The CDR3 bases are TGTGCCAGTAGTATAATCGCAGGGGTTGGAGAGCAGTACTTC. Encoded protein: CASSIIAGVGEQYF.